These T cell receptor beta chains were read from a single sample in a study of T cells in Graves' hyperthyroidism and ophthalmopathy. In TCRdb, the multiplex PCR reads were re-called with MiXCR into one record per CDR3 protein. The table shows fewer than 500,000 distinct CDR3 sequences, with approximately 14% occurring only once. Sequencing was carried out using blood. These receptors originate from a man between 18 and 29 years old with Graves' ophthalmopathy. Both conserved end residues are part of each CDR3. D genes are given only for firm matches. Size tells how often a clone was seen (once, few, many) or the class of an expanded clone, and some rows leave it out.

D gene: TRBD2; V gene: TRBV7-9; J gene: TRBJ2-5; clone size: many; CDR3 protein: CASSAPEGGARETQYF; CDR3 DNA: TGTGCCAGCAGCGCCCCAGAGGGAGGGGCGCGGGAGACCCAGTACTTC
D gene: -; V gene: TRBV10-3; J gene: TRBJ1-6; clone size: -; CDR3 protein: CAISGPGRDNSPLHF; CDR3 DNA: TGTGCCATCAGTGGACCGGGCCGAGATAATTCACCCCTCCACTTT
D gene: -; V gene: TRBV29-1; J gene: TRBJ1-3; clone size: few; CDR3 protein: CSVPQGNTIYF; CDR3 DNA: TGCAGCGTTCCACAAGGAAACACCATATATTTT
D gene: TRBD2; V gene: TRBV28; J gene: TRBJ2-1; clone size: once; CDR3 protein: CASSFPTSGDSSYNEQFF; CDR3 DNA: TGTGCCAGCAGTTTTCCGACTAGCGGGGATAGCTCCTACAATGAGCAGTTCTTC
D gene: -; V gene: TRBV6-1; J gene: TRBJ2-7; clone size: -; CDR3 protein: CASSSFSAYEQYF; CDR3 DNA: TGTGCCAGCAGTTCCTTTTCCGCCTACGAGCAGTACTTC
D gene: TRBD2; V gene: TRBV20-1; J gene: TRBJ2-2; clone size: -; CDR3 protein: CSATAGVSTGELFF; CDR3 DNA: TGCAGTGCCACAGCGGGAGTAAGCACCGGGGAGCTGTTTTTT
D gene: -; V gene: TRBV7-3; J gene: TRBJ1-1; clone size: many; CDR3 protein: CASSLSGSEAFF; CDR3 DNA: TGTGCCAGCAGCTTATCTGGTTCTGAAGCTTTCTTT
D gene: -; V gene: TRBV6-1; J gene: TRBJ2-1; clone size: many; CDR3 protein: CASSSINNEQFF; CDR3 DNA: TGTGCCAGCAGTTCGATAAACAATGAGCAGTTCTTC
D gene: -; V gene: TRBV15; J gene: TRBJ2-7; clone size: many; CDR3 protein: CATSRVRGAYEQYF; CDR3 DNA: TGTGCCACCAGCAGAGTCAGGGGTGCCTACGAGCAGTACTTC
D gene: TRBD1; V gene: TRBV12-3/TRBV12-4; J gene: TRBJ1-4; clone size: -; CDR3 protein: CASSLLGQGDEKLFF; CDR3 DNA: TGTGCCAGCAGTCTACTCGGACAGGGGGATGAAAAACTGTTTTTT
D gene: TRBD2; V gene: TRBV5-6; J gene: TRBJ2-3; clone size: -; CDR3 protein: CASSAGAGAVTDTQYF; CDR3 DNA: TGTGCCAGCAGCGCAGGAGCGGGAGCGGTCACAGATACGCAGTATTTT
D gene: -; V gene: TRBV18; J gene: TRBJ2-3; clone size: many; CDR3 protein: CASSPRPGVLSDTQYF; CDR3 DNA: TGTGCCAGCTCCCCTCGCCCCGGGGTTCTTTCAGATACGCAGTATTTT
D gene: -; V gene: TRBV30; J gene: TRBJ1-5; clone size: many; CDR3 protein: CAWSLQGRGNQPQHF; CDR3 DNA: TGTGCCTGGAGTCTACAGGGTAGGGGCAATCAGCCCCAGCATTTT
D gene: -; V gene: TRBV20-1; J gene: TRBJ2-3; clone size: many; CDR3 protein: CSARGTVSTDTQYF; CDR3 DNA: TGCAGTGCTAGAGGGACAGTTAGCACAGATACGCAGTATTTT
D gene: TRBD1; V gene: TRBV27; J gene: TRBJ2-3; clone size: many; CDR3 protein: CASSFFPGQEYNTDTQYF; CDR3 DNA: TGTGCCAGCAGTTTCTTTCCGGGACAGGAATATAACACAGATACGCAGTATTTT
D gene: TRBD2; V gene: TRBV20-1; J gene: TRBJ2-3; clone size: -; CDR3 protein: CSARRPGTSGTDTQYF; CDR3 DNA: TGCAGTGCTAGAAGACCCGGGACTAGCGGCACAGATACGCAGTATTTT